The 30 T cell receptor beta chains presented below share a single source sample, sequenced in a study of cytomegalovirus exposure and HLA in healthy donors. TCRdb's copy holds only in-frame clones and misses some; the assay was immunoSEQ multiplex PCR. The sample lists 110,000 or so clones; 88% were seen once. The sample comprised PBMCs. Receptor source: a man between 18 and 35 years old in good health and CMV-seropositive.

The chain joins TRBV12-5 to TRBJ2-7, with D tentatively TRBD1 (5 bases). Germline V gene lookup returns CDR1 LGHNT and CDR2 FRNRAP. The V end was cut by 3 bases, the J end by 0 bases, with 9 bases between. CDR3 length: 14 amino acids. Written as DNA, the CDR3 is TGTGCTAGTGGTTTCGGGCAGGGCTCCTACGAGCAGTACTTC. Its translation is CASGFGQGSYEQYF.

The CDR3 DNA sequence: TGTGCCAGTAGTATGGACAGTTATGGCTACACCTTC. Its protein is CASSMDSYGYTF. V gene TRBV19 combines with J gene TRBJ1-2; tentatively, D is TRBD1 (6 bases). CDR3 size: 12 residues. Germline CDR1 is LNHDA and CDR2 is SQIVND (reference sequence). Trimming took off 3 bases at V and 5 bases at J, with 7 bases between the two ends. Supplemented by reference TRBV19 and TRBJ1-2, the full variable domain reads DGGITQSPKYLFRKEGQNVTLSCEQNLNHDAMYWYRQDPGQGLRLIYYSQIVNDFQKGDIAEGYSVSREKKESFPLTVTSAQKNPTAFYLCASSMDSYGYTFGSGTRLTVV.

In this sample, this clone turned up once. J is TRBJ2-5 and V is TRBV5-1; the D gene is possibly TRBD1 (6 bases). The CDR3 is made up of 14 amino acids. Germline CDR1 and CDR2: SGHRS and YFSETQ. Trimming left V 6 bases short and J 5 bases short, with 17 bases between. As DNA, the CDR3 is TGCGCCAGCACCCTACAGGGAGCAGAGGAGACCCAGTACTTC. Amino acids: CASTLQGAEETQYF. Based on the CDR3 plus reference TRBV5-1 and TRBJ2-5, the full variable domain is KAGVTQTPRYLIKTRGQQVTLSCSPISGHRSVSWYQQTPGQGLQFLFEYFSETQRNKGNFPGRFSGRQFSNSRSEMNVSTLELGDSALYLCASTLQGAEETQYFGPGTRLLVL.

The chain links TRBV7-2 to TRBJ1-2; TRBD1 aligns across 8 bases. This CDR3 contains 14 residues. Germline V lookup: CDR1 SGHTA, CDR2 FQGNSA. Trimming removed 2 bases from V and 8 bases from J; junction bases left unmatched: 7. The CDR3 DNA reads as TGTGCCAGCAGCTTATCCCCAGGACAGGGAGGCTACACCTTC. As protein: CASSLSPGQGGYTF.

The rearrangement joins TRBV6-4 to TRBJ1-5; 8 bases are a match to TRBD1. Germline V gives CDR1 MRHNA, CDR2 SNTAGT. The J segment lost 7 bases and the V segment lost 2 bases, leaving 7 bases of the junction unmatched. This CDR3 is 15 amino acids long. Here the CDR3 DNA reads TGTGCCAGCAGTGACCTGACAGGGGATAAGCAGCCCCAGCATTTT. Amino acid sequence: CASSDLTGDKQPQHF.

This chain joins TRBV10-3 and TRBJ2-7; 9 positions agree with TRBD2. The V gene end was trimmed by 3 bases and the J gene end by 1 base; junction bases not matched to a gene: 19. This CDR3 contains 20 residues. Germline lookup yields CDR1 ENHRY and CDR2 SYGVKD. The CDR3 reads CAISDLGASGALQTSYEQYF. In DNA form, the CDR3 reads TGTGCCATCAGTGATCTTGGGGCTAGCGGGGCCCTTCAGACATCCTACGAGCAGTACTTC.

The CDR3 DNA reads as TGTGCCAGCAGCTTGGAGATGGGGCTATCCTACGAGCAGTACTTC. It is translated as CASSLEMGLSYEQYF. J is TRBJ2-7 and V is TRBV5-4; a weak D match, TRBD1 (5 bases). The CDR3 consists of 15 residues. V dropped 0 bases and J dropped 1 base, with 11 bases sitting between them. Germline V gene sequence: CDR1 SGHNT, CDR2 YYREEE (reference sequence).

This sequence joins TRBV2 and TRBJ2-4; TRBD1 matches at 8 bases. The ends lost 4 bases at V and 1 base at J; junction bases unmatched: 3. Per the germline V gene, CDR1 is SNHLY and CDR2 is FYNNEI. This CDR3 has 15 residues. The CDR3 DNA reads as TGTGCCAGCAGTGCAGGGGGCTGGGCCAAAAACATTCAGTACTTC. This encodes CASSAGGWAKNIQYF.

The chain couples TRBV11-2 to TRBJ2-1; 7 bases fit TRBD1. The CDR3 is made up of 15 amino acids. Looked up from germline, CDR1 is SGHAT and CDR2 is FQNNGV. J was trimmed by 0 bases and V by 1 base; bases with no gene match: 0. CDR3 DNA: TGTGCCAGCAGCTTAGGGGACAGCTCCTACAATGAGCAGTTCTTC. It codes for CASSLGDSSYNEQFF. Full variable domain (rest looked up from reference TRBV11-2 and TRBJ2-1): EAGVAQSPRYKIIEKRQSVAFWCNPISGHATLYWYQQILGQGPKLLIQFQNNGVVDDSQLPKDRFSAERLKGVDSTLKIQPAKLEDSAVYLCASSLGDSSYNEQFFGPGTRLTVL.

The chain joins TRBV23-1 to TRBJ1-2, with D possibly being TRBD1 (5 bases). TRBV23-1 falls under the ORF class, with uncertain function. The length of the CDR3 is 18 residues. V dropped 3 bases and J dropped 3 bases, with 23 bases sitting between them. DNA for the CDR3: TGCGCCAGCAGTCATCGTTGCGTATTAGGGGAAGAAGACTATGGCTACACCTTC. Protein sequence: CASSHRCVLGEEDYGYTF.

The CDR3 sequence: CASRPTGGRLSGANVLTF. CDR3 coding DNA: TGTGCCAGCAGACCAACAGGGGGCCGTCTCTCTGGGGCCAACGTCCTGACTTTC. The chain recombines TRBV28 with TRBJ2-6; 9 bases map to TRBD1. The CDR3 runs to 18 residues. Per germline, CDR1 MDHEN and CDR2 SYDVKM. Trimming removed 6 bases from V and 0 bases from J; junction bases left unmatched: 9.

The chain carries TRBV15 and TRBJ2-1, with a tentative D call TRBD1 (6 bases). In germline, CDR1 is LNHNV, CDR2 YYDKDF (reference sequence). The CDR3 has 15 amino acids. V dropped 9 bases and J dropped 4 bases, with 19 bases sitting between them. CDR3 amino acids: CATSFGTHPYNEQFF. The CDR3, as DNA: TGTGCCACTTCGTTCGGGACACATCCATACAATGAGCAGTTCTTC. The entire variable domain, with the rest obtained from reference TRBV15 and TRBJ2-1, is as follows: DAMVIQNPRYQVTQFGKPVTLSCSQTLNHNVMYWYQQKSSQAPKLLFHYYDKDFNNEADTPDNFQSRRPNTSFCFLDIRSPGLGDTAMYLCATSFGTHPYNEQFFGPGTRLTVL.

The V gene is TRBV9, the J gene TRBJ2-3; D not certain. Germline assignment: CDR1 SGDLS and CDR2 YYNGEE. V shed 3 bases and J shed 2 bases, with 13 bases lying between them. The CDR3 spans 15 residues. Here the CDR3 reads CASSAEDFNTDTQYF. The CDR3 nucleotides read TGTGCCAGCAGCGCGGAAGACTTCAACACAGATACGCAGTATTTT.

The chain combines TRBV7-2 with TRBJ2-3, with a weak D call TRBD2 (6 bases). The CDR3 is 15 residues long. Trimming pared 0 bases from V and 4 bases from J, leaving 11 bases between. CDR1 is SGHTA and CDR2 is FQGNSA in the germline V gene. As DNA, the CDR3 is TGTGCCAGCAGCTTAGCGAGCCCTAGCGCAGATACGCAGTATTTT. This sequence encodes CASSLASPSADTQYF.

The CDR3 region has the DNA TGCGCCAGCAGCCAAGATTACTCCAGGGGGCAAAATGAGCAGTTCTTC. It is translated as CASSQDYSRGQNEQFF. This rearrangement joins TRBV4-1 to TRBJ2-1, with 8 bases that match TRBD1. The CDR3 runs to 16 residues. The ends lost 0 bases at V and 7 bases at J; junction bases unmatched: 8. Germline V lookup: CDR1 MGHRA, CDR2 YSYEKL.

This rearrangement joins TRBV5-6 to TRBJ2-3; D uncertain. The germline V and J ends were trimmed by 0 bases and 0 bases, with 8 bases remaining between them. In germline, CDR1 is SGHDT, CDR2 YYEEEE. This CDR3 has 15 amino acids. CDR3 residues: CASSLGWPSTDTQYF. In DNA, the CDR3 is TGTGCCAGCAGCTTGGGCTGGCCTAGCACAGATACGCAGTATTTT.

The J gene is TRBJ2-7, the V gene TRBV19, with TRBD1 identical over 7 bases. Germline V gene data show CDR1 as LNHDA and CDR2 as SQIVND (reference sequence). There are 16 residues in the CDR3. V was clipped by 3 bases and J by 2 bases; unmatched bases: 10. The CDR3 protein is CASSMRGPILTYEQYF. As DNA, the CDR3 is TGTGCCAGTAGTATGAGGGGGCCGATCTTAACCTACGAGCAGTACTTC. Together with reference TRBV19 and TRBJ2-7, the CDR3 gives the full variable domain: DGGITQSPKYLFRKEGQNVTLSCEQNLNHDAMYWYRQDPGQGLRLIYYSQIVNDFQKGDIAEGYSVSREKKESFPLTVTSAQKNPTAFYLCASSMRGPILTYEQYFGPGTRLTVT.

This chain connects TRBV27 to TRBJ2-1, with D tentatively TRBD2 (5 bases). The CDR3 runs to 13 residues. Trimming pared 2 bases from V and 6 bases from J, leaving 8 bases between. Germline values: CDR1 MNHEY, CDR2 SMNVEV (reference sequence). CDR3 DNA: TGTGCCAGCAGTTTAGACCGGGGCAATGAGCAGTTCTTC. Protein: CASSLDRGNEQFF.

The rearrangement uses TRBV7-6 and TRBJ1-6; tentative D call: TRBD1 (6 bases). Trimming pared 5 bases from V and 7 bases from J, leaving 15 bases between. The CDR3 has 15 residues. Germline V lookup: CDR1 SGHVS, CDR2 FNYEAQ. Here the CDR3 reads CASSAADSYNSPLHF. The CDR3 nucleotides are TGTGCCAGCAGCGCCGCGGACAGCTACAATTCACCCCTCCACTTT.

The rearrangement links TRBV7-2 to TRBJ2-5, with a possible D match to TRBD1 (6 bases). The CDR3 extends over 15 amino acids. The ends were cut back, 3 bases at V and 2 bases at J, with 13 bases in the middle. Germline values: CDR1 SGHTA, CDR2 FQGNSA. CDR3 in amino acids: CASSLGRTAQETQYF. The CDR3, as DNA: TGTGCCAGCAGCTTGGGCAGGACAGCTCAAGAGACCCAGTACTTC.

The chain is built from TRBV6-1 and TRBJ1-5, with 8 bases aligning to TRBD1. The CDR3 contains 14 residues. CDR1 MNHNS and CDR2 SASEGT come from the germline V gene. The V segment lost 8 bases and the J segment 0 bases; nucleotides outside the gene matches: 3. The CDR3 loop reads CASEQGDSNQPQHF. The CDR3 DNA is TGTGCCAGCGAACAGGGGGATAGCAATCAGCCCCAGCATTTT.

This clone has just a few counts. The CDR3 loop is CASSVQGYGYTF. In nucleotides, the CDR3 is TGTGCCAGCAGTGTTCAGGGCTATGGCTACACCTTC. This chain uses TRBV2 with TRBJ1-2, with a possible D match to TRBD1 (5 bases). Per germline, CDR1 SNHLY and CDR2 FYNNEI. V was shortened by 4 bases and J by 4 bases, with 7 bases between the two germline ends. The CDR3 extends over 12 amino acids.

CDR3: CASSWGQSGMNTEAFF. Here the CDR3 DNA reads TGCGCCAGCAGCTGGGGACAGTCAGGAATGAACACTGAAGCTTTCTTT. The chain recombines TRBV5-1 with TRBJ1-1, with TRBD1 identical over 7 bases. Germline CDR1 is SGHRS and CDR2 is YFSETQ. The CDR3 sequence is 16 residues long. Trimming took 3 bases from V and 0 from J; bases not matched to a gene: 8.

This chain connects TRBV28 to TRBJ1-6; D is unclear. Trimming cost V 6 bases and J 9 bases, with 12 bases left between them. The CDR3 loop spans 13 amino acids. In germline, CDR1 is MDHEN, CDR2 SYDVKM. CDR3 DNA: TGTGCCAGCAGAACAGTCTTCGTTTCACCCCTCCACTTT. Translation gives CASRTVFVSPLHF.

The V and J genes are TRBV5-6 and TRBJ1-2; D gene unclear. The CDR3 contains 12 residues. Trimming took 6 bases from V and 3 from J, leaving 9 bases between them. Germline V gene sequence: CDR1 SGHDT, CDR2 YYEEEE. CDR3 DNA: TGTGCCAGCACTCAGGTAGACTATGGCTACACCTTC. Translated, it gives CASTQVDYGYTF. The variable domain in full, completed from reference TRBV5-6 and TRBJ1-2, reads DAGVTQSPTHLIKTRGQQVTLRCSPKSGHDTVSWYQQALGQGPQFIFQYYEEEERQRGNFPDRFSGHQFPNYSSELNVNALLLGDSALYLCASTQVDYGYTFGSGTRLTVV.

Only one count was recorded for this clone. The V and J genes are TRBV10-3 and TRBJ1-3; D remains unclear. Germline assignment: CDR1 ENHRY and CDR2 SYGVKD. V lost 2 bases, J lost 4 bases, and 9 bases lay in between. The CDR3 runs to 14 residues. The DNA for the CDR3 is TGTGCCATCAGTGAGATAGGAGCCGGAAACACCATATATTTT. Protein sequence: CAISEIGAGNTIYF.

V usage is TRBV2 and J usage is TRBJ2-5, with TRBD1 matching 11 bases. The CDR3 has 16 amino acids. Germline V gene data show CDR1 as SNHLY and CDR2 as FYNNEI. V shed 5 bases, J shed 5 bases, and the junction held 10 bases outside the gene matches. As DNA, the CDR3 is TGTGCCAGCAGTTCCCCAGGACAGGGGGCGCGGGAGACCCAGTACTTC. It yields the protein CASSSPGQGARETQYF.

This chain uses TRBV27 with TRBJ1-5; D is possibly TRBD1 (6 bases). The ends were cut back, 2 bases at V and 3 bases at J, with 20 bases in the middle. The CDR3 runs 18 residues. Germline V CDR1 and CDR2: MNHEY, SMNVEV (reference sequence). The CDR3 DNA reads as TGTGCCAGCAGTTTAGTCTCGGTGCGCAGGGGCAACAATCAGCCCCAGCATTTT. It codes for CASSLVSVRRGNNQPQHF.

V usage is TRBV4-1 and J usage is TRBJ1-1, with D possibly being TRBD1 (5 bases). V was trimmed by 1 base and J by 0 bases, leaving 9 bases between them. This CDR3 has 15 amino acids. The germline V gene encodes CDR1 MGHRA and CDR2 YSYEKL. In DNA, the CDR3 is TGCGCCAGCAGCCAAGTGGGGGGACTGAACACTGAAGCTTTCTTT. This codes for CASSQVGGLNTEAFF.

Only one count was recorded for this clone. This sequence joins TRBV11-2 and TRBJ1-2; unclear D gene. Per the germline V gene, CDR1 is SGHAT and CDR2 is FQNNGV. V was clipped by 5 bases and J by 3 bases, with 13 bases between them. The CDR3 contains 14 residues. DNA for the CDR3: TGTGCCAGCAGCCGGGTGGGAGCTGACTATGGCTACACCTTC. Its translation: CASSRVGADYGYTF.